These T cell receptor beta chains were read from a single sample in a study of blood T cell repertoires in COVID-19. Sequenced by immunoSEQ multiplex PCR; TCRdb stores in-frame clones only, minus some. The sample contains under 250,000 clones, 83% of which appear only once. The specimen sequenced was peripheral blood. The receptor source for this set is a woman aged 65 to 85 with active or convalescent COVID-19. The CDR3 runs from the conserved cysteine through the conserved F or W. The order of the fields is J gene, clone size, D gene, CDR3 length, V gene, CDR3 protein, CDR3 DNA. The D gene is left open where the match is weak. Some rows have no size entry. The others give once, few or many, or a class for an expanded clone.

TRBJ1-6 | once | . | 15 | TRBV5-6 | CASSFFAGINSPLHF | TGTGCCAGCAGCTTCTTTGCAGGGATCAATTCACCCCTCCACTTT
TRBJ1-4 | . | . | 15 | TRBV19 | CASSTEGGANEKLFF | TGTGCCAGTAGTACCGAAGGGGGAGCTAATGAAAAACTGTTTTTT
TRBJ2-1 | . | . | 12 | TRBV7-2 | CASSFRLVEQFF | TGTGCCAGCAGCTTCCGACTAGTTGAGCAGTTCTTC
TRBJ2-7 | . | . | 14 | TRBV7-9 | CASSPGQGPYEQYF | TGTGCCAGCAGCCCTGGTCAGGGTCCCTACGAGCAGTACTTC
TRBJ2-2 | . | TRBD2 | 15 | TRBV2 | CASSSGRADTGELFF | TGTGCCAGCAGTAGCGGGAGGGCCGACACCGGGGAGCTGTTTTTT
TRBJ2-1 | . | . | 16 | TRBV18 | CASSPGSGKSYNEQFF | TGTGCCAGCTCACCCGGAAGCGGCAAGTCCTACAATGAGCAGTTCTTC
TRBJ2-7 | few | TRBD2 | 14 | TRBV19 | CASSIKAGAREQYF | TGTGCCAGTAGTATAAAAGCGGGAGCGCGGGAGCAGTACTTC
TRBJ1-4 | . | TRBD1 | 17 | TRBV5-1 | CASSDRVSSATNEKLFF | TGCGCCAGCAGCGACAGGGTTTCCTCTGCAACTAATGAAAAACTGTTTTTT
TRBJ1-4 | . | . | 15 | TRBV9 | CASSPRRGGNEKLFF | TGTGCCAGCAGCCCCAGACGGGGTGGGAACGAAAAACTGTTTTTT
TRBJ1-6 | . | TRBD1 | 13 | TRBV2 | CANRGRGISPLHF | TGTGCCAACAGGGGGCGAGGAATTTCACCCCTCCACTTT
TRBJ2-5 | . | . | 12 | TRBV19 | CATSSDQETQYF | TGTGCCACCTCTAGCGACCAAGAGACCCAGTACTTC
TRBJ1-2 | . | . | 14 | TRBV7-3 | CASSLSPVYDGYTF | TGTGCCAGCAGCTTAAGCCCCGTCTATGATGGCTACACCTTC
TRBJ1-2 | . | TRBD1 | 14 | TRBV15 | CATTRGRANYGYTF | TGTGCCACCACGAGGGGGCGAGCTAACTATGGCTACACCTTC
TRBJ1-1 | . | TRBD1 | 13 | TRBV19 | CAARAGGYTEAFF | TGTGCCGCCAGAGCAGGGGGCTACACTGAAGCTTTCTTT
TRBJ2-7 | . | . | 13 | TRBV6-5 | CATREGALEEQYF | TGTGCCACCAGGGAGGGGGCTTTAGAGGAGCAGTACTTC
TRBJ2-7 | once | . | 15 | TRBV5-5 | CASSSSPVGGYEQYF | TGTGCCAGCAGCTCCTCCCCTGTTGGGGGGTACGAGCAGTACTTC
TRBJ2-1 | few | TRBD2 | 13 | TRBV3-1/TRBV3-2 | CASSQRLGLGFVF | TGTGCCAGCAGCCAACGACTAGGACTAGGGTTTGTCTTC
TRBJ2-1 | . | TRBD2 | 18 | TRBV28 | CASSLSGYKREFNNEQFF | TGTGCCAGCAGTTTATCAGGGTATAAGCGGGAGTTCAACAATGAGCAGTTCTTC
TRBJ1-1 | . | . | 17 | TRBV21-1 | CASSLSRQGSKNTEAFF | TGTGCCAGCAGCCTAAGTAGGCAGGGGAGTAAGAACACTGAAGCTTTCTTT
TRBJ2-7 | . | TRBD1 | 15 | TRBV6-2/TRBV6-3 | CASSPPGQGSYEQYF | TGTGCCAGCAGCCCCCCCGGACAGGGGAGCTACGAGCAGTACTTC
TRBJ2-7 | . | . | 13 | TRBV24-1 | CATSDGSSYEQYF | TGTGCCACCAGTGATGGGAGCTCCTACGAGCAGTACTTC
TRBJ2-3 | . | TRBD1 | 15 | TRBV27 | CASSFMTGGTDTQYF | TGTGCCAGCAGCTTCATGACAGGGGGCACAGATACGCAGTATTTT
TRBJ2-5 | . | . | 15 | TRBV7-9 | CASSLSLGLQETQYF | TGTGCCAGCAGCTTATCCCTGGGCCTACAAGAGACCCAGTACTTC
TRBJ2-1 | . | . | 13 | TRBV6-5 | CASSIGTLGLLVF | TGTGCCAGCAGCATCGGGACACTTGGCCTACTGGTCTTC
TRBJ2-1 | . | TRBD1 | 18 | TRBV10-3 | CAISAYTSGTATYNEQFF | TGTGCCATCAGTGCCTATACTTCCGGGACAGCGACCTACAATGAGCAGTTCTTC
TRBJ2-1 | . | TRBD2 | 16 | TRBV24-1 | CATSDPAAGAYNEQFF | TGTGCCACCAGTGATCCCGCAGCGGGAGCCTACAATGAGCAGTTCTTC
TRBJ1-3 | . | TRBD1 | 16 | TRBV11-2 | CASSLGDRESWNTIYF | TGTGCCAGCAGCTTAGGGGACAGGGAAAGTTGGAACACCATATATTTT
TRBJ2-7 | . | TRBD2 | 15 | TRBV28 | CASSSSGSGAYEQYF | TGTGCCAGCAGTTCCAGTGGGAGCGGGGCCTACGAGCAGTACTTC
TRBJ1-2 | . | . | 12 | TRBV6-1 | CASSDSVYGYTF | TGTGCCAGCAGTGACAGCGTCTATGGCTACACCTTC